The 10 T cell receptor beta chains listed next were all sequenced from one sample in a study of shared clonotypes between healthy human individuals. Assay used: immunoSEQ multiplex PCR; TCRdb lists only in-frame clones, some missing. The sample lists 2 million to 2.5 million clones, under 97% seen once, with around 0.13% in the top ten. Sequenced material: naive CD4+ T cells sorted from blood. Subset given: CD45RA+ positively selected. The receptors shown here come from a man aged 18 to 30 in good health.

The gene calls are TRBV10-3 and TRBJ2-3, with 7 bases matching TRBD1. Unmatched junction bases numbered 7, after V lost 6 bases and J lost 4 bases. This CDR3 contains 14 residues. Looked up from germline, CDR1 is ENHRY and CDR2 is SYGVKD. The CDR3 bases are TGTGCCATCAGAACAGGGGCCCTCCCAGATACGCAGTATTTT. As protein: CAIRTGALPDTQYF.

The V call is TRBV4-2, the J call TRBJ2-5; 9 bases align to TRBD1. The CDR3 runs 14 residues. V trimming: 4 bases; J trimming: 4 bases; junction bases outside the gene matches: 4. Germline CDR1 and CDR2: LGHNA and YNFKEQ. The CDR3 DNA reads TGTGCCAGCAGCCTGGGACAGGGCCTAGAGACCCAGTACTTC. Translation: CASSLGQGLETQYF.

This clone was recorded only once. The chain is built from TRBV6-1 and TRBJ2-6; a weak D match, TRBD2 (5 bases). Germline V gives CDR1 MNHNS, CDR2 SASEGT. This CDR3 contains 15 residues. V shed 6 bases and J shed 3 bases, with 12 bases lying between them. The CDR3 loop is CASSPMEVGANVLTF. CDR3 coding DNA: TGTGCCAGCAGCCCAATGGAGGTTGGGGCCAACGTCCTGACTTTC.

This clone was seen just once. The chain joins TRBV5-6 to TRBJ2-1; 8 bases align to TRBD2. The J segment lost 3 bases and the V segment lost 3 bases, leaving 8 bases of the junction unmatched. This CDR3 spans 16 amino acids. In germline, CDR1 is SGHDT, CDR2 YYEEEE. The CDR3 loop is CASSSRLAGHYNEQFF. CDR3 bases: TGTGCCAGCAGCTCAAGGTTAGCGGGGCACTACAATGAGCAGTTCTTC.

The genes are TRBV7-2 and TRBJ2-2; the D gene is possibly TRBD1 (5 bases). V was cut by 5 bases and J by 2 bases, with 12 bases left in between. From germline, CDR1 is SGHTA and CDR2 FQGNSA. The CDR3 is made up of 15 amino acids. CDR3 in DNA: TGTGCCAGCAGCAAACGGACATTAAACACCGGGGAGCTGTTTTTT. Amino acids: CASSKRTLNTGELFF.

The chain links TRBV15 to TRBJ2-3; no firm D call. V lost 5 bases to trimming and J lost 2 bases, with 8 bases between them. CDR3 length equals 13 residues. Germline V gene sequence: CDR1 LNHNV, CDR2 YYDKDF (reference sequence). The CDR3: CATSARYTDTQYF. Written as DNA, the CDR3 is TGTGCCACCAGCGCACGATACACAGATACGCAGTATTTT.

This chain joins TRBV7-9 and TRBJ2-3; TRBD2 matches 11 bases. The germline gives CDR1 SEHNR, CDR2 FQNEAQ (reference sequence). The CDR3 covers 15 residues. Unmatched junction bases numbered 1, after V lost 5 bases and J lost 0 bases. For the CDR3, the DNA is TGTGCCAGCAGCCCTAGCGGGAGGAGCACAGATACGCAGTATTTT. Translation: CASSPSGRSTDTQYF.

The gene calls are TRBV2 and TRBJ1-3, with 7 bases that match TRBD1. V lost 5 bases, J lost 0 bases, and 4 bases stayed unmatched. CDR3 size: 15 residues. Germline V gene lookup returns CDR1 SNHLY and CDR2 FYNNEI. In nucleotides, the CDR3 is TGTGCCAGCAGTTGGGGACAGATCTCTGGAAACACCATATATTTT. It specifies CASSWGQISGNTIYF.

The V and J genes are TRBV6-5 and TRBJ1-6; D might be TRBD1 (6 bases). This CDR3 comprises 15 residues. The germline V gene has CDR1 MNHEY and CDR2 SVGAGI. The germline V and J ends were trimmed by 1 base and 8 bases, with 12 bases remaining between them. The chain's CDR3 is CASSYWGRIDSPLHF. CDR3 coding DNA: TGTGCCAGCAGTTACTGGGGGCGAATCGATTCACCCCTCCACTTT.

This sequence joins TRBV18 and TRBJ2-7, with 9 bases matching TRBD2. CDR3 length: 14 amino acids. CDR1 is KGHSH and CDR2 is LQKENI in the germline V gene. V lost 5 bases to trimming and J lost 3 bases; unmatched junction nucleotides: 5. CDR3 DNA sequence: TGTGCCAGCTCAACCCCGACTAGCGGCTACGAGCAGTACTTC. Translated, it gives CASSTPTSGYEQYF.